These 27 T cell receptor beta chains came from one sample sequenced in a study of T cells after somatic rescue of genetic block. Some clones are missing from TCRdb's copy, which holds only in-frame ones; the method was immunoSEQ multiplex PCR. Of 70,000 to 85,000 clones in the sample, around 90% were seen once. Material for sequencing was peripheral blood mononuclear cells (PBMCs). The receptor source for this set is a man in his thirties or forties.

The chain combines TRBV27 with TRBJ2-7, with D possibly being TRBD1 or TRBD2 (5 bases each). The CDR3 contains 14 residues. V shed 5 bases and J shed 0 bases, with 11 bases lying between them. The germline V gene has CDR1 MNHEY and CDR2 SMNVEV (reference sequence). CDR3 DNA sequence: TGTGCCAGCAGTGAGGGCAGGGTCTCCTACGAGCAGTACTTC. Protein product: CASSEGRVSYEQYF.

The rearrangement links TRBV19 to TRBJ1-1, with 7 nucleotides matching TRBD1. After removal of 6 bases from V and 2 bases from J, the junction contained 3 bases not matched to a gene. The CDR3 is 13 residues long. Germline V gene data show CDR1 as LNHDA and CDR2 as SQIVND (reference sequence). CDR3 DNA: TGTGCCAGTAGCGACAGGGCCAACACTGAAGCTTTCTTT. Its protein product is CASSDRANTEAFF.

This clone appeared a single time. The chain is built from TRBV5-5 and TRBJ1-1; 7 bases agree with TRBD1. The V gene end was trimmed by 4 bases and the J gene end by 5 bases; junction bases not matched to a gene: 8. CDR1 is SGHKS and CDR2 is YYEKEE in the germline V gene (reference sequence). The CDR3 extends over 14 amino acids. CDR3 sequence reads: CASSRATGTTEAFF. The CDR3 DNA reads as TGTGCCAGCAGCCGCGCGACAGGGACGACTGAAGCTTTCTTT.

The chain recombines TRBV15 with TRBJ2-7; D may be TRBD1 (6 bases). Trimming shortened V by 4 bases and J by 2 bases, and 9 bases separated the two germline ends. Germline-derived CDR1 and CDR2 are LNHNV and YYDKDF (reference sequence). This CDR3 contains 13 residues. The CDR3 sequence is CATSNGQTYEQYF. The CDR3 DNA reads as TGTGCCACCAGCAACGGACAGACCTACGAGCAGTACTTC.

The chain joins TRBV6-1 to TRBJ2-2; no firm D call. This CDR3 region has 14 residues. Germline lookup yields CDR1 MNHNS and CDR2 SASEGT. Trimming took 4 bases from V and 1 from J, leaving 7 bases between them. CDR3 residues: CASSGTRNTGELFF. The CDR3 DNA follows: TGTGCCAGCAGTGGTACACGGAACACCGGGGAGCTGTTTTTT.

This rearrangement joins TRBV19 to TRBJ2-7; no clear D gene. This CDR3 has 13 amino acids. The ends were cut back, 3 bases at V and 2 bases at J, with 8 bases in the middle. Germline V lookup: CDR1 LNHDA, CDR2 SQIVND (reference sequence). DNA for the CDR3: TGTGCCAGTAGTATCCTACCGGCCTACGAGCAGTACTTC. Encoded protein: CASSILPAYEQYF.

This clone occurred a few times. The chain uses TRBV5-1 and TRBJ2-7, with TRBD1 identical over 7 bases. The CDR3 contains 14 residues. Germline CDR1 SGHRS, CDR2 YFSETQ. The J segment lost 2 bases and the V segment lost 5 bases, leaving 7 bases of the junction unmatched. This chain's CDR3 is CASRMDRSTYEQYF. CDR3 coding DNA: TGCGCCAGCAGAATGGACAGGTCCACCTACGAGCAGTACTTC.

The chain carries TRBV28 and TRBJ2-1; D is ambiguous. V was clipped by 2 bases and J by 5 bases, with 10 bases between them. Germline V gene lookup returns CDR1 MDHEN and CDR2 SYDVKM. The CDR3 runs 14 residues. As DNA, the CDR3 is TGTGCCAGCAGTTTAGTAGTTCCTCACAATGAGCAGTTCTTC. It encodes CASSLVVPHNEQFF.

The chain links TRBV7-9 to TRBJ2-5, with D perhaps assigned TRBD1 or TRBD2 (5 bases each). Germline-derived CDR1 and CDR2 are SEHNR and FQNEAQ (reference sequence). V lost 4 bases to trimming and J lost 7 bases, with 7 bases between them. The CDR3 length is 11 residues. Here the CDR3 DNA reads TGTGCCAGCAGCTCGAGGGGGACCCAGTACTTC. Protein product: CASSSRGTQYF. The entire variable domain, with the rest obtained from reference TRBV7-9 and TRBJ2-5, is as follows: DTGVSQNPRHKITKRGQNVTFRCDPISEHNRLYWYRQTLGQGPEFLTYFQNEAQLEKSRLLSDRFSAERPKGSFSTLEIQRTEQGDSAMYLCASSSRGTQYFGPGTRLLVL.

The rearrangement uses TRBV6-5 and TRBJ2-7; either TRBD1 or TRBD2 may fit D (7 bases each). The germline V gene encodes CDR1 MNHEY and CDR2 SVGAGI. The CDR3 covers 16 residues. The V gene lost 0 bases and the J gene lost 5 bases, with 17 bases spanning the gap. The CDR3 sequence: CASSYSLGRGGDEQYF. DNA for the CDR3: TGTGCCAGCAGTTACTCGTTGGGCAGGGGGGGTGACGAGCAGTACTTC.

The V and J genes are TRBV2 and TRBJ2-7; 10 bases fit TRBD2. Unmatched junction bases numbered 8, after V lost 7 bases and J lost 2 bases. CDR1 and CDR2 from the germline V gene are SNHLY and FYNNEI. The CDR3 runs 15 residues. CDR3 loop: CASTTRTSGTYEQYF. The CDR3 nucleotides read TGTGCCAGCACGACCCGGACTAGCGGAACCTACGAGCAGTACTTC.

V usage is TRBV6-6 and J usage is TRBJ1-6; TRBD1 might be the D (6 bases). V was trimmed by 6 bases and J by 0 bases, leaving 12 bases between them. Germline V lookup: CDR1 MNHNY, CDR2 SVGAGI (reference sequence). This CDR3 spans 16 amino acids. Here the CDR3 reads CASSRRGDSYNSPLHF. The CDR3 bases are TGTGCCAGCAGCCGCAGGGGTGACTCCTATAATTCACCCCTCCACTTT.

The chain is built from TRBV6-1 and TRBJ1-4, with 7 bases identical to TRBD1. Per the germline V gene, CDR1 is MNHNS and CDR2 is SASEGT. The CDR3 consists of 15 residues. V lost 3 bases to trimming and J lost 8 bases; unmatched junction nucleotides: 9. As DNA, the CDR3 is TGTGCCAGCAGTGAGGAGGGGGCCATACGGGAAAAACTGTTTTTT. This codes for CASSEEGAIREKLFF.

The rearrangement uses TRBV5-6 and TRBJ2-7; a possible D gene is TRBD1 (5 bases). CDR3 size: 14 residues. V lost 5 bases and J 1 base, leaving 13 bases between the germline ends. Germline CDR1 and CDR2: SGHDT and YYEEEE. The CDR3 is CASRGFGASYEQYF. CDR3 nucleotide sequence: TGTGCCAGCAGGGGGTTTGGGGCGTCCTACGAGCAGTACTTC.

In nucleotides, the CDR3 is TGTGCCAGCAGTGAGGACGTAAACTATGGCTACACCTTC. This encodes CASSEDVNYGYTF. The rearrangement joins TRBV2 to TRBJ1-2; D not resolved. Trimming took 3 bases from V and 2 from J, leaving 7 bases between them. CDR3 length: 13 amino acids. CDR1 is SNHLY and CDR2 is FYNNEI in the germline V gene. The full variable domain, rest sourced from reference TRBV2 and TRBJ1-2, is EPEVTQTPSHQVTQMGQEVILRCVPISNHLYFYWYRQILGQKVEFLVSFYNNEISEKSEIFDDQFSVERPDGSNFTLKIRSTKLEDSAMYFCASSEDVNYGYTFGSGTRLTVV.

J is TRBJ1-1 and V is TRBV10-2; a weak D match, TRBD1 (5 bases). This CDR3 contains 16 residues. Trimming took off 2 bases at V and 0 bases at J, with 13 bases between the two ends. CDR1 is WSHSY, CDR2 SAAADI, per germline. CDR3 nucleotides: TGCGCCAGCAGTGAGATTAGCCGGACATTGAACACTGAAGCTTTCTTT. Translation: CASSEISRTLNTEAFF.

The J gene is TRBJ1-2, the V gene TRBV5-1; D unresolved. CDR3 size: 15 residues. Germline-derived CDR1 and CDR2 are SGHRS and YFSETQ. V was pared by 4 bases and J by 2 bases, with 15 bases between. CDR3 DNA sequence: TGCGCCAGCAGCCCGGCCCCCTCGCCGAACTATGGCTACACCTTC. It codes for CASSPAPSPNYGYTF.

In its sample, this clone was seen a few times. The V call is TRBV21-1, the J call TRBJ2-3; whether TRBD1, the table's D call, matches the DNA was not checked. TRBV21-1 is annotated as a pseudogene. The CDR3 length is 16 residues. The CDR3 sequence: CASSKSRTGITDTQYF. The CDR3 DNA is TGTGCCAGCAGCAAATCCCGGACAGGAATCACAGATACGCAGTATTTT.

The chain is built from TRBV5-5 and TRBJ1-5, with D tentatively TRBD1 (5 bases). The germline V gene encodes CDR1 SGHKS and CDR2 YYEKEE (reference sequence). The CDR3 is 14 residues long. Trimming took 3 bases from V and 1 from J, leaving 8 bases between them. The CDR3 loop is CASSWDGSNQPQHF. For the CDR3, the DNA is TGTGCCAGCAGCTGGGACGGGAGCAATCAGCCCCAGCATTTT.

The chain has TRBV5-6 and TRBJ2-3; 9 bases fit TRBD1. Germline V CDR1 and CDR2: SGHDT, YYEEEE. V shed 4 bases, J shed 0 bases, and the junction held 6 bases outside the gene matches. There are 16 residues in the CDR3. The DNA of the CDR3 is TGTGCCAGCAGCCTCACAGGGGGCCAAAGCACAGATACGCAGTATTTT. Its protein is CASSLTGGQSTDTQYF.

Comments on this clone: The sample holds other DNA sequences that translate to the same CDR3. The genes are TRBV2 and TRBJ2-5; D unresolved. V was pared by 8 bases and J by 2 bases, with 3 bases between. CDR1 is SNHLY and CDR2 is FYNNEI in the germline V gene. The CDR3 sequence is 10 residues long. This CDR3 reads CASGQETQYF. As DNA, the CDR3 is TGTGCCAGCGGACAAGAGACCCAGTACTTC.

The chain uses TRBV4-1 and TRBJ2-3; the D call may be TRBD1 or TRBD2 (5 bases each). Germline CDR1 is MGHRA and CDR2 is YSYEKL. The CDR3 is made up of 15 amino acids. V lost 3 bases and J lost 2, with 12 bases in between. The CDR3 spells CASSQGPEPTDTQYF. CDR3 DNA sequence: TGCGCCAGCAGCCAGGGACCCGAACCCACAGATACGCAGTATTTT.

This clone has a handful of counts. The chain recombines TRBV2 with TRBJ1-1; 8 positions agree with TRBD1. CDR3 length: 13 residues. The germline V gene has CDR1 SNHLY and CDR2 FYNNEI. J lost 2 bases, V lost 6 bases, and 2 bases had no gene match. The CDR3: CASRGQANTEAFF. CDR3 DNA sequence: TGTGCCAGCAGGGGACAGGCAAACACTGAAGCTTTCTTT. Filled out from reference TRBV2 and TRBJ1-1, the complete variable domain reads EPEVTQTPSHQVTQMGQEVILRCVPISNHLYFYWYRQILGQKVEFLVSFYNNEISEKSEIFDDQFSVERPDGSNFTLKIRSTKLEDSAMYFCASRGQANTEAFFGQGTRLTVV.

CDR3 DNA: TGTGCCACCAGCAAAGAACAGGGGGATCTCTATGGCTACACCTTC. It specifies CATSKEQGDLYGYTF. V gene TRBV15 combines with J gene TRBJ1-2, with 8 bases that match TRBD1. This CDR3 has 15 residues. The V gene end was trimmed by 4 bases and the J gene end by 4 bases; junction bases not matched to a gene: 8. Germline V gene data show CDR1 as LNHNV and CDR2 as YYDKDF (reference sequence). The full variable domain, its missing parts supplied by reference TRBV15 and TRBJ1-2, is DAMVIQNPRYQVTQFGKPVTLSCSQTLNHNVMYWYQQKSSQAPKLLFHYYDKDFNNEADTPDNFQSRRPNTSFCFLDIRSPGLGDTAMYLCATSKEQGDLYGYTFGSGTRLTVV.

This chain's CDR3 is CASRYKAVTSYEQYF. CDR3 DNA sequence: TGTGCCAGCAGATACAAAGCGGTGACCTCCTACGAGCAGTACTTC. The chain recombines TRBV27 with TRBJ2-7; D is perhaps TRBD2 (5 bases). V dropped 6 bases and J dropped 0 bases, with 15 bases sitting between them. The CDR3 has 15 amino acids. Germline V gene lookup returns CDR1 MNHEY and CDR2 SMNVEV (reference sequence).

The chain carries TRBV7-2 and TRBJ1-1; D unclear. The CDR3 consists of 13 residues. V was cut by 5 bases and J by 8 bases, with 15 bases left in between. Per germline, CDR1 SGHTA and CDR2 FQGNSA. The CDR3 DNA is TGTGCCAGCAGCCCACCCTTGGGGAGGGAAGCTTTCTTT. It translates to CASSPPLGREAFF.

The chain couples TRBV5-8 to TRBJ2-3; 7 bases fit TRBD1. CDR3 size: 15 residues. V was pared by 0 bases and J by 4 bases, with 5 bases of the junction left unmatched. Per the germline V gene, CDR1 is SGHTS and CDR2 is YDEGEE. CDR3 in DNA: TGTGCCAGCAGCTTGGATGCAGGGGGACCAGATACGCAGTATTTT. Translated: CASSLDAGGPDTQYF.